The clone carrying this T cell receptor (beta chain) was seen ten or more times. The antigen is undetermined. The V gene's germline CDR1 is MNHNS and CDR2 SASEGT. V was pared by 0 bases and J by 7 bases, with 19 bases between. The CDR3 totals 16 residues. This entry belongs to a study of identical twins. Study findings and constraints: Instead of following the same donors, the conclusions were based on cross-sectional statistical analysis. Within cord blood, abundant beta clonotypes carried fewer insertions, but memory repertoires showed no such trend.

Healthy Caucasians provided all donations. Template switching added a universal primer site, and cDNA bore unique molecular identifiers. Via MiXCR, TCRdb re-called the 5' RACE reads, giving one row per CDR3 protein. The table includes about 690,000 distinct CDR3 sequences, approximately 6% detected once. The chain combines TRBV6-1 with TRBJ2-7, with D possibly being TRBD2 (6 bases). The source material was naive T cells sorted from blood. This clonotype was sampled from a man aged 18 to 29 in good health. The CDR3 spells CASSEASRALALEQYV. The CDR3 DNA reads as TGTGCCAGCAGTGAAGCGTCCCGAGCCCTAGCGTTGGAGCAGTACGTC.